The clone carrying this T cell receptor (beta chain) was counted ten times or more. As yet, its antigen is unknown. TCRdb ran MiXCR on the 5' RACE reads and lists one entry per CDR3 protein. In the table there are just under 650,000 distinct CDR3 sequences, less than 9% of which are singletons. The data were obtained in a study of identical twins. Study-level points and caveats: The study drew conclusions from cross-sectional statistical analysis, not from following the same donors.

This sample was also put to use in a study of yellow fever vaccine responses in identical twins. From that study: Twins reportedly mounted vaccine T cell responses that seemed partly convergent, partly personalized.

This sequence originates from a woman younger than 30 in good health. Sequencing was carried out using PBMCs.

CDR3 nucleotide sequence: TGTGCCATCAGTGATTTACGGCAAGAGACCCAGTACTTC. Translation gives CAISDLRQETQYF. This chain uses TRBV10-3 with TRBJ2-5; no clear D. V was cut by 3 bases and J by 2 bases, with 7 bases left in between. Germline loops: CDR1 ENHRY, CDR2 SYGVKD. The CDR3 extends over 13 amino acids.